This T cell receptor beta chain was identified in a study of T cells expressing NK-cell markers. In the study overall: It was from sorted CD3+CD56+NKG2C+, CD3+CD56+NKG2C- and CD3+CD56-NKG2C+ T cells that TCR beta repertoires came. Within the sequenced cohort of eight donors, seven exhibited HCMV seropositivity and one was seronegative. General observations from the study: Similarly, these clonotypes led the CD3+CD56-NKG2C+ fraction as well in a handful of donors. Six of the donors carried dominant NKG2C+ clonotypes that took up about 1.0-7.0% of their CD8+ T cells.

About this clonotype itself: The antigen is undetermined.

The CDR3 contains 18 residues. Germline-derived CDR1 and CDR2 are MNHEY and SVGAGI. TCRdb reanalyzed the 5' RACE reads and collapses them to one entry per CDR3 protein, without DNA. In all, the sample yields about 260,000 distinct CDR3 sequences. The chain uses TRBV6-5 and TRBJ2-6; TCRdb returns TRBD1, unconfirmable since there is no DNA. This clonotype originated in a man aged 18 to 35 in good health. The source material was blood T cells: a sorted CD56 or NKG2C T cell subset, CD4+ or CD8+ T cells, or bulk PBMC T cells (not recorded which). The CDR3 protein is CASSYGGGVLSGANVLTF.